This T cell receptor (beta chain) appears in the sequencing data of a study of blood T cell repertoires in COVID-19. On the study more broadly: From the United States, Italy and Spain came samples of acute and convalescent COVID-19. The analysed material was cDNA or gDNA that came from T cells, B-cell-depleted T cells, or PBMCs.

Trimming shortened V by 3 bases and J by 1 base, and 13 bases separated the two germline ends. Germline values: CDR1 LGHDT, CDR2 YNNKEL (reference sequence). The CDR3 loop spans 16 amino acids. In the original analysis: Amplification with reference gene primers provided the estimates of nucleated cell counts. Using immunoSEQ multiplex PCR, the repertoire was profiled, and TCRdb retains in-frame clones only, with some absent. V and J calls and clone size are copied from that table; D and trimming were computed from the DNA. The table records around 64,000 clones, about 90% of them present only once. The chain recombines TRBV3-1 (or the pseudogene TRBV3-2) with TRBJ1-3; D call uncertain. The receptor was derived from a man aged 45 to 65 with active COVID-19. The sample consisted of peripheral blood. CDR3 region: CASSQGRGLSGNTIYF. The CDR3 nucleotides are TGTGCCAGCAGCCAGGGCCGGGGTTTGTCTGGAAACACCATATATTTT.